Presented here are 17 T cell receptor beta chains from one specimen sequenced in a study of shared clonotypes between healthy human individuals (dated by TCRdb to about 2020). Libraries came from the immunoSEQ multiplex PCR assay. The table was pulled from immuneACCESS by TCRdb, which kept in-frame rearrangements only. Such tables lose some clones; where checked, under half of the loss comes from unresolved V genes, and the rest has no known cause. The table for this sample lists over a million clones; approximately 78% of them were counted only once. 0.61% of the sample comes from the top ten. Input material: memory CD4+ T cells from PBMCs. What this sample's cell subset or site label stands for: CD45RA-negative fraction. The receptors here all came from a man aged 18-30 years in good health. Some clones in this sample may be carry-over from other donors' samples.

V and J are TRBV5-1 and TRBJ2-2; D may be TRBD1 or TRBD2 (5 bases each). Germline V gene data show CDR1 as SGHRS and CDR2 as YFSETQ. Trimming cost V 2 bases and J 4 bases, with 15 bases left between them. This CDR3 spans 16 amino acids. The DNA of the CDR3 is TGCGCCAGCAGCTTACCGGACACTGCGGGCACCGGGGAGCTGTTTTTT. Its translation: CASSLPDTAGTGELFF.

The V call is TRBV11-1, the J call TRBJ1-3; D possibly corresponds to TRBD1 (6 bases). Trimming shortened V by 3 bases and J by 4 bases, and 16 bases separated the two germline ends. This CDR3 has 16 residues. CDR1 is SGHAT, CDR2 FQDESV, per germline (reference sequence). The CDR3 region is CASSFAYTGSGNTIYF. CDR3 DNA sequence: TGTGCCAGCAGCTTCGCCTACACAGGGAGCGGAAACACCATATATTTT.

This clone appeared once. This chain joins TRBV2 and TRBJ2-6; 7 nucleotides align to TRBD2. Trimming took 6 bases from V and 2 from J; bases not matched to a gene: 7. The length of the CDR3 is 16 residues. The germline gives CDR1 SNHLY, CDR2 FYNNEI. CDR3 DNA sequence: TGTGCCAGCAGGCGCACTAGCGCTCCTGGGGCCAACGTCCTGACTTTC. Protein: CASRRTSAPGANVLTF.

The CDR3 sequence: CASSIFNTGGSNQPQHF. The CDR3 nucleotides read TGTGCCAGTAGTATTTTCAACACGGGGGGGAGCAATCAGCCCCAGCATTTT. The J gene is TRBJ1-5, the V gene TRBV19; a weak D match, TRBD1 (5 bases). The CDR3 has 17 residues. Germline V lookup: CDR1 LNHDA, CDR2 SQIVND (reference sequence). The V gene lost 3 bases and the J gene lost 1 base, with 16 bases spanning the gap.

The table lists this clone with a few counts. This chain joins TRBV11-1 and TRBJ2-3, with D uncertain. The germline CDR1 and CDR2 sequences are SGHAT and FQDESV (reference sequence). The CDR3 length is 11 residues. The CDR3 loop is CASKYTDTQYF. The CDR3 bases are TGTGCTTCAAAATACACAGATACGCAGTATTTT.

This rearrangement joins TRBV5-1 to TRBJ2-3, with D uncertain. Germline V gene data show CDR1 as SGHRS and CDR2 as YFSETQ. Trimming stripped 4 bases from V and 3 bases from J, with 12 bases between. The CDR3 length is 14 residues. The CDR3 DNA sequence: TGCGCCAGCAGCGAGGTCCCCGGAACAGATACGCAGTATTTT. Translated, it gives CASSEVPGTDTQYF.

This clone occurred once. Different DNA sequences within this sample yield the same CDR3. This rearrangement joins TRBV29-1 to TRBJ1-2; possible D gene TRBD1, 5 bases. There are 13 residues in the CDR3. The V and J ends lost 4 bases and 4 bases respectively, with 13 bases between them. Looked up from germline, CDR1 is SQVTM and CDR2 is ANQGSEA. The CDR3 sequence is CSVGQGGGYGYTF. The CDR3 nucleotides read TGCAGCGTTGGGCAGGGTGGAGGCTATGGCTACACCTTC.

This clone came up once. The genes are TRBV7-3 and TRBJ2-2, with D unresolved. Trimming pared 2 bases from V and 8 bases from J, leaving 9 bases between. CDR3 length: 13 residues. Germline V CDR1 and CDR2: SGHTA, FQGTGA. This CDR3 reads CASSLDVIGELFF. Here the CDR3 DNA reads TGTGCCAGCAGCTTAGACGTTATAGGGGAGCTGTTTTTT.

A single count supports this clone. The chain employs TRBV2 and TRBJ1-2; no firm D call. Trimming took 6 bases from V and 4 from J, leaving 6 bases between them. The germline V gene encodes CDR1 SNHLY and CDR2 FYNNEI. This CDR3 contains 11 residues. As DNA, the CDR3 is TGTGCCAGCAGGGCAGGCTATGGCTACACCTTC. This translates into CASRAGYGYTF.

The chain has TRBV30 and TRBJ2-5; D is possibly TRBD1 (6 bases). CDR1 is GTSNPN, CDR2 SVGIG, per germline (reference sequence). The germline V and J ends were trimmed by 3 bases and 2 bases, with 19 bases remaining between them. The CDR3 runs to 16 residues. The CDR3 DNA reads as TGTGCCTGGAGAAAGTATAGGACAGCTCGGCAAGAGACCCAGTACTTC. This gives the protein CAWRKYRTARQETQYF.

In its sample, this clone was seen a few times. The V call is TRBV25-1, the J call TRBJ2-2, with 11 nucleotides matching TRBD2. Trimming at V came to 4 bases and at J to 6 bases, leaving 7 bases not matched to a gene. Germline V CDR1 and CDR2: MGHDK, SYGVNS. The CDR3 has 16 residues. CDR3 protein: CASSGRLAGYAGELFF. The CDR3 DNA reads TGTGCCAGCAGTGGTCGACTAGCGGGATATGCCGGGGAGCTGTTTTTT.

Remarks on this clone: A much larger clone is a single base away; this may be a read error. Other DNA sequences within the sample encode an identical CDR3. This chain links TRBV5-1 with TRBJ2-5; unclear D gene. Between the trimmed V and J ends, which lost 3 bases and 2 bases, there was a span of 2 bases. Germline lookup yields CDR1 SGHRS and CDR2 YFSETQ. The CDR3 spans 11 residues. The chain's CDR3 is CASSSQETQYF. The CDR3 DNA is TGCGCCAGCAGCTCGCAAGAGACCCAGTACTTC. The variable domain in full, completed from reference TRBV5-1 and TRBJ2-5, reads KAGVTQTPRYLIKTRGQQVTLSCSPISGHRSVSWYQQTPGQGLQFLFEYFSETQRNKGNFPGRFSGRQFSNSRSEMNVSTLELGDSALYLCASSSQETQYFGPGTRLLVL.

The chain combines TRBV5-3 with TRBJ1-1; 7 nucleotides match TRBD1. TRBV5-3 is an ORF, and what it does is uncertain. The CDR3 spans 14 residues. V gave up 3 bases and J gave up 1 base; unmatched junction bases: 3. Here the CDR3 DNA reads TGTGCCAGAAGCTACTACAGGGGGAACACTGAAGCTTTCTTT. This encodes CARSYYRGNTEAFF.

To note about this clone: This may stem from a read error, because a much larger clone lies one nucleotide away. The J gene is TRBJ2-2, the V gene TRBV11-2; no clear D. This CDR3 comprises 13 residues. Per germline, CDR1 SGHAT and CDR2 FQNNGV. The V and J ends lost 0 bases and 6 bases respectively, with 5 bases between them. The CDR3 loop is CASSLDRAGELFF. The CDR3, as DNA: TGTGCCAGCAGCTTAGATCGGGCCGGGGAGCTGTTTTTT.

This chain connects TRBV7-9 to TRBJ2-5; D remains unclear. The CDR3 is 14 amino acids. CDR1 SEHNR and CDR2 FQNEAQ come from the germline V gene (reference sequence). The germline V and J ends were trimmed by 3 bases and 1 base, with 9 bases remaining between them. The CDR3 loop is CASSLGNSQETQYF. In DNA form, the CDR3 reads TGTGCCAGCAGCTTGGGAAATTCCCAAGAGACCCAGTACTTC.

The genes are TRBV19 and TRBJ1-4; tentatively, D is TRBD1 (5 bases). Germline V gene data show CDR1 as LNHDA and CDR2 as SQIVND (reference sequence). There are 16 residues in the CDR3. With 9 bases removed from V and 1 base from J, the gap between germline ends came to 18 bases. The CDR3 DNA sequence: TGTGCCAGCCAGATTGAGGCGGGGGTAACTAATGAAAAACTGTTTTTT. It encodes CASQIEAGVTNEKLFF.

This chain uses TRBV4-1 with TRBJ2-5, with unresolved D. Germline assignment: CDR1 MGHRA and CDR2 YSYEKL. V lost 7 bases, J lost 4 bases, and 19 bases lay in between. CDR3 length equals 15 residues. CDR3 nucleotide sequence: TGCGCCAGCACGGCCGGTCCGGGCCGGAGAGAGACCCAGTACTTC. Protein sequence: CASTAGPGRRETQYF.